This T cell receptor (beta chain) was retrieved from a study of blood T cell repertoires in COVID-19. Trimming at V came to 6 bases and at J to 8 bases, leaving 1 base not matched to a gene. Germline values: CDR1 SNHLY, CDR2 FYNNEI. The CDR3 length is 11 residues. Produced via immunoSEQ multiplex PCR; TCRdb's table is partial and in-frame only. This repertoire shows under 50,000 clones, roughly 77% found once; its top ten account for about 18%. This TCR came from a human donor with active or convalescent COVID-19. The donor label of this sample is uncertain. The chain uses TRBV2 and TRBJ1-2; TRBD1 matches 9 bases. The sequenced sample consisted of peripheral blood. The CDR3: CASRQGAGYTF. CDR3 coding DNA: TGTGCCAGCAGACAGGGGGCCGGCTACACCTTC.